Presented here are 20 T cell receptor beta chains from one specimen sequenced in a study of blood T cells in healthy people across ages. A J-beta primer mix and a sample-barcoded 5' primer were used in a second PCR of about 7 to 12 cycles. TCRdb analysed the 5' RACE reads with MiXCR anew, one entry per CDR3 protein. In the table there are over 1,500,000 distinct CDR3 sequences, approximately 40% of which are singletons. Material: blood. These receptors all come from a human donor in good health.

J is TRBJ1-1 and V is TRBV24-1, with D unclear. The CDR3 totals 12 residues. V lost 5 bases, J lost 5 bases, and 8 bases lay in between. Per the germline V gene, CDR1 is KGHDR and CDR2 is SFDVKD. The chain's CDR3 is CATSGHGTEAFF. CDR3 sequence (DNA): TGTGCCACCAGTGGCCACGGGACTGAAGCTTTCTTT.

This clonotype was seen a few times. This chain uses TRBV20-1 with TRBJ1-1; 8 positions match TRBD1. The CDR3 covers 14 residues. The V gene end was trimmed by 2 bases and the J gene end by 3 bases; junction bases not matched to a gene: 5. The germline gives CDR1 DFQATT, CDR2 SNEGSKA (reference sequence). Written as DNA, the CDR3 is TGCAGTGCTAGAAATACAGGGGGAGACACTGAAGCTTTCTTT. It yields the protein CSARNTGGDTEAFF.

The chain combines TRBV5-5 with TRBJ1-2, with a weak D call TRBD1 (5 bases). From germline, CDR1 is SGHKS and CDR2 YYEKEE (reference sequence). The CDR3 sequence is 18 residues long. V was clipped by 0 bases and J by 2 bases, with 20 bases between them. The CDR3 is CASSLGGFAGNGNYGYTF. The CDR3 DNA reads TGTGCCAGCAGCTTGGGCGGTTTTGCAGGGAACGGAAACTATGGCTACACCTTC. The entire variable domain, with the rest obtained from reference TRBV5-5 and TRBJ1-2, is as follows: DAGVTQSPTHLIKTRGQQVTLRCSPISGHKSVSWYQQVLGQGPQFIFQYYEKEERGRGNFPDRFSARQFPNYSSELNVNALLLGDSALYLCASSLGGFAGNGNYGYTFGSGTRLTVV.

Comment on this clonotype: The junction does not match germline at one end; this may be a read error. The chain uses TRBV4-3 and TRBJ2-4; D is unclear. Germline CDR1 is LGHNA and CDR2 is YSLEER. The CDR3 is 16 amino acids. The CDR3 is CASSQGMGRQTNTQYF. The CDR3 DNA is TGCGCCAGCAGCCAAGGTATGGGCAGACAAACGAACACTCAGTACTTC.

In its sample, this clonotype was seen a few times. The chain has TRBV4-1 and TRBJ2-7; D perhaps matches TRBD1 (7 bases). V gave up 0 bases and J gave up 5 bases, with 14 bases separating them. This CDR3 has 15 residues. Germline V CDR1 and CDR2: MGHRA, YSYEKL. The CDR3 DNA reads TGCGCCAGCAGCCAAGAAAGGAGGGGGCTGGACGAGCAGTACTTC. As protein: CASSQERRGLDEQYF.

This clonotype has just a few counts. CDR3: CASSHEAGDTDTQYF. The CDR3 nucleotides are TGCGCCAGCAGCCACGAAGCGGGGGACACAGATACGCAGTATTTT. This chain uses TRBV4-1 with TRBJ2-3; TRBD2 matches at 8 bases. V shed 3 bases and J 2 bases; nucleotides not matched to a gene: 4. Germline assignment: CDR1 MGHRA and CDR2 YSYEKL. The CDR3 consists of 15 residues.

The chain has TRBV7-2 and TRBJ2-5; the match to TRBD2 covers 7 bases. The CDR3 extends over 15 amino acids. The J segment lost 5 bases and the V segment lost 7 bases, leaving 13 bases of the junction unmatched. Germline V gene sequence: CDR1 SGHTA, CDR2 FQGNSA. The CDR3 DNA follows: TGTGCCAGCACCGTCCAAGCGGGACCTGGGGAGACCCAGTACTTC. The encoded protein is CASTVQAGPGETQYF. Full variable domain (rest looked up from reference TRBV7-2 and TRBJ2-5): GAGVSQSPSNKVTEKGKDVELRCDPISGHTALYWYRQSLGQGLEFLIYFQGNSAPDKSGLPSDRFSAERTGGSVSTLTIQRTQQEDSAVYLCASTVQAGPGETQYFGPGTRLLVL.

In this sample, this clonotype turned up many times. One junction end disagrees with the germline gene, perhaps due to a read error. V and J are TRBV5-1 and TRBJ2-1; D gene ambiguous. CDR1 is SGHRS, CDR2 YFSETQ, per germline. This CDR3 region has 13 residues. The CDR3 loop is CASSLGLGNEQFF. The CDR3 region has the DNA TGTGCCAGCAGCTTAGGCTTGGGGAATGAGCAGTTCTTC.

This clonotype appeared a few times. The genes are TRBV15 and TRBJ2-3; tentative D call: TRBD1 (5 bases). V lost 7 bases and J lost 0, with 5 bases in between. CDR1 and CDR2 (germline): LNHNV, YYDKDF (reference sequence). The CDR3 is 12 amino acids. The CDR3 loop is CATKGSTDTQYF. Written as DNA, the CDR3 is TGTGCCACCAAGGGGAGCACAGATACGCAGTATTTT.

This chain links TRBV4-3 with TRBJ2-4; 8 bases match TRBD1. Near its end, the DNA agrees better with TRBJ2-5, so the J call may be wrong. CDR3 length: 17 amino acids. Germline V gene lookup returns CDR1 LGHNA and CDR2 YSLEER. CDR3 sequence: CASSQDLDTGGSETQYF. The CDR3 DNA follows: TGCGCCAGCAGCCAAGATCTGGACACAGGGGGGTCGGAGACCCAGTACTTC.

The chain employs TRBV12-3 or TRBV12-4 and TRBJ1-6, with D unclear. The CDR3 consists of 13 residues. Trimming cost V 3 bases and J 9 bases, with 9 bases left between them. The CDR3 reads CASSFSWSSPLHF. DNA for the CDR3: TGTGCCAGCAGTTTTTCGTGGAGTTCACCCCTCCACTTT.

This CDR3 is CSASRPLNTEAFF. CDR3 DNA: TGCAGTGCTAGCAGGCCCCTGAACACTGAAGCTTTCTTT. The chain employs TRBV20-1 and TRBJ1-1; D gene uncertain. CDR3 length: 13 residues. The ends were cut back, 3 bases at V and 0 bases at J, with 8 bases in the middle. CDR1 and CDR2 from the germline V gene are DFQATT and SNEGSKA (reference sequence).

This clonotype occurred a few times. The chain employs TRBV20-1 and TRBJ2-7; TRBD2 matches at 8 bases. There are 13 residues in the CDR3. V lost 6 bases to trimming and J lost 0 bases; unmatched junction nucleotides: 4. From germline, CDR1 is DFQATT and CDR2 SNEGSKA (reference sequence). Here the CDR3 DNA reads TGCAGTGCGCGGGAGGCTAGCTCCTACGAGCAGTACTTC. Translating gives CSAREASSYEQYF.

Of note for this clonotype: The junction differs from germline at one of its ends, possibly a read error. As DNA, the CDR3 is TGTGCCGGCAGCCAGGGGGCTGGGGCCAACGTCCTGACTTTC. Protein sequence: CAGSQGAGANVLTF. This sequence joins TRBV7-3 and TRBJ2-6; TRBD1 aligns across 7 bases. Germline CDR1 and CDR2: SGHTA and FQGTGA. The CDR3 runs to 14 residues.

V is TRBV6-2 or TRBV6-3 and J is TRBJ2-7; D is undetermined. Germline assignment: CDR1 MNHEY and CDR2 SVGEGT. The ends were cut back, 10 bases at V and 3 bases at J, with 13 bases in the middle. This CDR3 comprises 12 residues. The CDR3 nucleotides are TGTGCCACCACCAAACGTAACTACGAGCAGTACTTC. The encoded protein is CATTKRNYEQYF.

The chain uses TRBV3-1 and TRBJ2-1; D gene uncertain. The CDR3 covers 17 residues. Germline V lookup: CDR1 LGHDT, CDR2 YNNKEL (reference sequence). V was clipped by 0 bases and J by 6 bases, with 18 bases between them. The CDR3 DNA sequence: TGTGCCAGCAGCCAAGATCCGGGCGCTCGACGTATCAATGAGCAGTTCTTC. It specifies CASSQDPGARRINEQFF.

V gene TRBV12-3 or TRBV12-4 combines with J gene TRBJ1-4; the D gene is possibly TRBD1 (5 bases). Trimming took 3 bases from V and 7 from J, leaving 9 bases between them. CDR3 length equals 13 residues. As DNA, the CDR3 is TGTGCCAGCAGTTTGTCGGGGACTGAAAAACTGTTTTTT. Its translation: CASSLSGTEKLFF.

V gene TRBV9 combines with J gene TRBJ1-6; tentatively, D is TRBD1 (5 bases). V lost 0 bases, J lost 6 bases, and 10 bases lay in between. The CDR3 has 15 residues. Looked up from germline, CDR1 is SGDLS and CDR2 is YYNGEE. CDR3 nucleotide sequence: TGTGCCAGCAGCGTAGATCAGGGCTCTAATTCACCCCTCCACTTT. Amino acid sequence: CASSVDQGSNSPLHF.

Only a few counts were recorded for this clonotype. The chain links TRBV4-1 to TRBJ2-1; unclear D gene. The V end was cut by 2 bases, the J end by 10 bases, with 6 bases between. Germline V gene lookup returns CDR1 MGHRA and CDR2 YSYEKL. The CDR3 is made up of 11 amino acids. CDR3 nucleotide sequence: TGCGCCAGCAGCCAATTTAGGGAGCAGTTCTTC. It specifies CASSQFREQFF.

This clonotype has more than one count but fewer than ten. CDR3 sequence reads: CASSSGTYTYNEQFF. Here the CDR3 DNA reads TGTGCCAGCAGCTCCGGGACCTATACCTACAATGAGCAGTTCTTC. V gene TRBV11-2 combines with J gene TRBJ2-1; perhaps D is TRBD1 or TRBD2 (5 bases each). The germline gives CDR1 SGHAT, CDR2 FQNNGV. Trimming took 4 bases from V and 2 from J, leaving 12 bases between them. CDR3 length: 15 amino acids.